This TCR beta chain was documented in a study of CD8 T cells in ankylosing spondylitis. In the case of this clonotype: What it binds is not known.

TCRdb re-derived calls from the 5' RACE reads in MiXCR, one entry per CDR3 protein. The profile shows under 450,000 distinct CDR3 sequences, around 20% of them singletons. General study results and limits: Ankylosing spondylitis blood seemed to carry a telltale TCR beta motif made of several highly homologous variants. Clones linked to disease were reported to show significant enrichment in matched ankylosing spondylitis synovial fluid.

V lost 4 bases to trimming and J lost 3 bases; unmatched junction nucleotides: 9. The germline gives CDR1 SGHRS, CDR2 YFSETQ. The CDR3 has 15 amino acids. The sequenced material came from blood, either unsorted or a sorted T cell fraction (not recorded which). The sequence derives from a male donor with ankylosing spondylitis or in good health (not recorded which). The chain is built from TRBV5-1 and TRBJ2-7, with 8 nucleotides matching TRBD1. CDR3 in DNA: TGCGCCAGCAGCGACGGACAGGGCTGGGGCTACGAGCAGTACTTC. This sequence encodes CASSDGQGWGYEQYF.